This T cell receptor (beta chain) is drawn from a study of OX40 agonist ivuxolimab in advanced cancers. At the level of the study: Dose-escalation patients suffered from hepatocellular carcinoma, melanoma, renal cell or head and neck cancer. The mean age was 60 years, ranging from about 20 to 90, with approximately 85% of participants male. Study-level points and caveats: What antigens the expanded peripheral T cells recognized was never established. Averaging showed that CD8+ T cells had more expanded clones than CD4+ did.

Germline V CDR1 and CDR2: LGHNA, YSLEER. V lost 0 bases, J lost 4 bases, and 13 bases lay in between. This CDR3 is built from 17 residues. With respect to this clone: Antigen specificity is unknown.

This table comes from immunoSEQ multiplex PCR, and its TCRdb copy is limited to in-frame clones, with some not included. The table records more than 45,000 clones, approximately 81% of them present only once. The receptor was derived from an adult with an advanced solid tumor such as melanoma, head and neck, liver or kidney cancer. Sample: CD4+ or CD8+ T cells sorted from blood, taken in a trial of the OX40 agonist ivuxolimab. V and J are TRBV4-3 and TRBJ2-6; possible D gene TRBD1, 5 bases. This CDR3 reads CASSQEPLGEGANVLTF. The CDR3 DNA follows: TGCGCCAGCAGCCAAGAACCCTTAGGGGAAGGGGCCAACGTCCTGACTTTC.